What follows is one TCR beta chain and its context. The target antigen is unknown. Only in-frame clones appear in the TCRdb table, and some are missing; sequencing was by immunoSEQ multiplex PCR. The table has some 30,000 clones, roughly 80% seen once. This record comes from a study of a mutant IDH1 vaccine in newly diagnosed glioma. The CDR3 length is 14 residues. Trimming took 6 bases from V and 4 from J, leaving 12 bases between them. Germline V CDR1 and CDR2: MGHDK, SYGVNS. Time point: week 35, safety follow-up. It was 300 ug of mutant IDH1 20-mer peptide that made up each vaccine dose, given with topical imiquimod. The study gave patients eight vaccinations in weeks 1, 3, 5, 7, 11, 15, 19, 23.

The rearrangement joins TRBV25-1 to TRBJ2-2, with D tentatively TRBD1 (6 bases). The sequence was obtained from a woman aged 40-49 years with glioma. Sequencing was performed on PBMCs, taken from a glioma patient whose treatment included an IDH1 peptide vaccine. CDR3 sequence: CASRPGQVTGELFF. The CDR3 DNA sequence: TGTGCCAGCAGACCGGGACAAGTCACCGGGGAGCTGTTTTTT.